The 30 T cell receptor beta chains below were found in one sample sequenced in a study of blood T cells in healthy people across ages. Together with a sample-barcoded 5' primer, a J-beta primer mix was included in a second PCR lasting roughly 6 to 12 cycles. TCRdb re-called the 5' RACE reads through MiXCR, storing one row per CDR3 protein. Of approximately 730,000 distinct CDR3 sequences in the sample, roughly 53% were seen once. Sample: blood. These receptors came from a man older than 75 in good health.

At least ten counts were recorded for this clonotype. The chain employs TRBV29-1 and TRBJ2-7, with a tentative D call TRBD1 (5 bases). Trimming took 4 bases from V and 2 from J, leaving 9 bases between them. CDR1 and CDR2 (germline): SQVTM, ANQGSEA. The CDR3 is made up of 12 amino acids. CDR3 in amino acids: CSVADSTYEQYF. The CDR3 nucleotides read TGCAGCGTTGCTGACAGCACCTACGAGCAGTACTTC.

The rearrangement joins TRBV20-1 to TRBJ2-7; 7 bases align to TRBD1. The length of the CDR3 is 13 residues. Unmatched junction bases numbered 10, after V lost 5 bases and J lost 6 bases. CDR1 and CDR2 from the germline V gene are DFQATT and SNEGSKA (reference sequence). The CDR3 DNA is TGCAGTGCTGAGGGACAGCGGCGGGCCGAGCAGTACTTC. Amino acids: CSAEGQRRAEQYF.

The sample holds a few counts of this clonotype. This chain uses TRBV11-1 with TRBJ2-7; D is perhaps TRBD2 (5 bases). Germline-derived CDR1 and CDR2 are SGHAT and FQDESV (reference sequence). The CDR3 covers 13 residues. V was cut by 5 bases and J by 6 bases, with 14 bases left in between. The CDR3 nucleotides are TGTGCCAGCAGCCCAAGGCTACGGGGCGAGCAGTACTTC. It is translated as CASSPRLRGEQYF.

Only a few counts were recorded for this clonotype. The rearrangement uses TRBV7-3 and TRBJ2-1; D possibly matches TRBD1 or TRBD2 (5 bases each). Germline values: CDR1 SGHTA, CDR2 FQGTGA. V dropped 5 bases and J dropped 8 bases, with 16 bases sitting between them. The CDR3 runs 14 residues. The CDR3 is CASSLGHPRDEQFF. CDR3 coding DNA: TGTGCCAGCAGCCTTGGACACCCGAGGGATGAGCAGTTCTTC. The full variable domain, rest sourced from reference TRBV7-3 and TRBJ2-1, is GAGVSQTPSNKVTEKGKYVELRCDPISGHTALYWYRQSLGQGPEFLIYFQGTGAADDSGLPNDRFFAVRPEGSVSTLKIQRTERGDSAVYLCASSLGHPRDEQFFGPGTRLTVL.

The chain's CDR3 is CASSRGTVPEQYF. DNA of the CDR3: TGTGCCAGCAGTCGCGGGACAGTCCCCGAGCAGTACTTC. The V gene is TRBV6-2 or TRBV6-3, the J gene TRBJ2-7; the D gene is possibly TRBD1 (7 bases). The CDR3 length is 13 residues. V lost 5 bases and J 6 bases, leaving 14 bases between the germline ends. Germline CDR1 and CDR2: MNHEY and SVGEGT.

The rearrangement links TRBV2 to TRBJ2-5, with a tentative D call TRBD2 (6 bases). The germline V and J ends were trimmed by 6 bases and 0 bases, with 14 bases remaining between them. CDR1 is SNHLY and CDR2 is FYNNEI in the germline V gene. CDR3 size: 15 residues. CDR3 sequence: CASSGGTTYQETQYF. CDR3 DNA: TGTGCCAGCAGCGGAGGGACCACTTACCAAGAGACCCAGTACTTC.

J is TRBJ2-1 and V is TRBV24-1; D may be TRBD2 (6 bases). Germline-derived CDR1 and CDR2 are KGHDR and SFDVKD. V gave up 3 bases and J gave up 8 bases, with 13 bases separating them. The CDR3 runs to 14 residues. This CDR3 reads CATSDRAWRDEQFF. Written as DNA, the CDR3 is TGTGCCACCAGTGATCGTGCTTGGAGGGATGAGCAGTTCTTC.

The chain is built from TRBV25-1 and TRBJ2-3, with no clear D. Germline CDR1 and CDR2: MGHDK and SYGVNS. CDR3 length: 16 amino acids. V was clipped by 3 bases and J by 14 bases, with 27 bases between them. The CDR3 loop reads CASSDPPQTLHRYAYF. CDR3 nucleotides: TGTGCCAGCAGTGACCCCCCGCAGACCTTGCACAGATACGCGTATTTT.

A word on this clonotype: At one boundary the junction diverges from the germline segment, which might be a read error. This chain joins TRBV7-9 and TRBJ1-1; 8 positions match TRBD1. The CDR3 runs 17 residues. Germline CDR1 and CDR2: SEHNR and FQNEAQ (reference sequence). CDR3 residues: CAGSRGQLGQVNTEAFF. The CDR3 region has the DNA TGTGCCGGCAGCCGCGGACAGTTGGGACAGGTGAACACTGAAGCTTTCTTT.

This clonotype was seen more than once but under ten times. This chain links TRBV18 with TRBJ2-5, with a weak D call TRBD1 (5 bases). V lost 3 bases and J 7 bases, leaving 15 bases between the germline ends. The CDR3 loop spans 14 amino acids. Germline V gene data show CDR1 as KGHSH and CDR2 as LQKENI. The CDR3 sequence: CASSPLDSGGTQYF. The CDR3 bases are TGTGCCAGCTCACCCCTCGACAGTGGCGGGACCCAGTACTTC. The whole variable domain, filled in from reference TRBV18 and TRBJ2-5, reads NAGVMQNPRHLVRRRGQEARLRCSPMKGHSHVYWYRQLPEEGLKFMVYLQKENIIDESGMPKERFSAEFPKEGPSILRIQQVVRGDSAAYFCASSPLDSGGTQYFGPGTRLLVL.

This clonotype was seen a handful of times. This chain joins TRBV15 and TRBJ1-4, with unresolved D. The germline CDR1 and CDR2 sequences are LNHNV and YYDKDF (reference sequence). Trimming took 1 base from V and 6 from J, leaving 6 bases between them. The CDR3 contains 13 residues. The CDR3 coding sequence is TGTGCCACCAGCAGAGTAAATGATGAAAAACTGTTTTTT. It codes for CATSRVNDEKLFF.

This clonotype came up once. V and J are TRBV27 and TRBJ2-5; 10 positions agree with TRBD1. The CDR3 has 13 residues. In germline, CDR1 is MNHEY, CDR2 SMNVEV (reference sequence). V was pared by 10 bases and J by 11 bases, with 13 bases of the junction left unmatched. CDR3 DNA sequence: TGTGCCACTTCGGGACAGGGGAGGAATGAGCAGTACTTC. Amino acid sequence: CATSGQGRNEQYF.

This clonotype occurred a few times. This chain links TRBV21-1 with TRBJ1-1. TRBV21-1 represents a pseudogene. There are 13 residues in the CDR3. In nucleotides, the CDR3 is TGTGCCAGCAGGCAAGGTTGGAACACTGAAGCTTTCTTT. The encoded protein is CASRQGWNTEAFF.

This chain links TRBV7-2 with TRBJ2-5, with 14 bases fitting TRBD2. Trimming at V came to 5 bases and at J to 5 bases, leaving 13 bases not matched to a gene. The CDR3 loop spans 18 amino acids. Germline V gene data show CDR1 as SGHTA and CDR2 as FQGNSA. The CDR3 DNA sequence: TGTGCCAGCAGCGACCATCGACTAGCGGGAGGGCTAGGGGAGACCCAGTACTTC. Translating gives CASSDHRLAGGLGETQYF.

The genes are TRBV7-9 and TRBJ2-1, with D perhaps being TRBD1 or TRBD2 (5 bases each). V was pared by 5 bases and J by 9 bases, with 20 bases between. Germline V gene sequence: CDR1 SEHNR, CDR2 FQNEAQ (reference sequence). CDR3 length: 15 amino acids. The CDR3 region has the DNA TGTGCCAGCAGCCGACCGGGGATCAGCCAGGGTGAGCAGTTCTTC. This sequence encodes CASSRPGISQGEQFF.

The rearrangement uses TRBV5-1 and TRBJ2-1; D possibly matches TRBD1 or TRBD2 (5 bases each). CDR1 is SGHRS and CDR2 is YFSETQ in the germline V gene. The CDR3 consists of 14 residues. The V gene lost 0 bases and the J gene lost 7 bases, with 11 bases spanning the gap. The CDR3 here is CASSLGGPTNEQFF. The CDR3 coding sequence is TGCGCCAGCAGCTTGGGGGGACCGACAAATGAGCAGTTCTTC. The full variable domain, its missing parts supplied by reference TRBV5-1 and TRBJ2-1, is KAGVTQTPRYLIKTRGQQVTLSCSPISGHRSVSWYQQTPGQGLQFLFEYFSETQRNKGNFPGRFSGRQFSNSRSEMNVSTLELGDSALYLCASSLGGPTNEQFFGPGTRLTVL.

The chain uses TRBV6-1 and TRBJ1-5; 8 bases match TRBD1. The CDR3 runs 15 residues. V gave up 7 bases and J gave up 0 bases; unmatched junction bases: 5. The germline gives CDR1 MNHNS, CDR2 SASEGT. Here the CDR3 DNA reads TGTGCCAGCATCGGGACAGGATATAGCAATCAGCCCCAGCATTTT. This translates into CASIGTGYSNQPQHF.

This clonotype was seen many times. This chain joins TRBV6-1 and TRBJ2-7; TRBD2 matches 7 bases. In germline, CDR1 is MNHNS, CDR2 SASEGT. V lost 6 bases to trimming and J lost 1 base; unmatched junction nucleotides: 9. This CDR3 region has 15 residues. The DNA of the CDR3 is TGTGCCAGCAGCTCTCTCGCGGGGGAATCCTACGAGCAGTACTTC. This codes for CASSSLAGESYEQYF.

J is TRBJ2-5 and V is TRBV6-5, with 8 bases aligning to TRBD1. The better agreement between TRBJ2-4 and the DNA end casts doubt on the J call. Germline CDR1 reads MNHEY; CDR2 reads SVGAGI. This CDR3 has 15 amino acids. This CDR3 is CASRRGQGLLDIQYF. The CDR3, as DNA: TGTGCCAGCAGACGAGGACAGGGACTTCTGGACATTCAGTACTTC.

This clonotype was counted a few times. The chain links TRBV20-1 to TRBJ2-1; TRBD2 matches 7 bases. V lost 6 bases, J lost 0 bases, and 8 bases stayed unmatched. Germline assignment: CDR1 DFQATT and CDR2 SNEGSKA (reference sequence). The CDR3 contains 15 residues. This chain's CDR3 is CSATRSGRSYNEQFF. The CDR3 DNA sequence: TGCAGTGCAACTCGTAGCGGGCGCTCCTACAATGAGCAGTTCTTC.

This clonotype was counted between two and nine times. The rearrangement links TRBV5-1 to TRBJ2-3, with D perhaps assigned TRBD1 or TRBD2 (5 bases each). The CDR3 totals 14 residues. CDR1 and CDR2 (germline): SGHRS, YFSETQ. With 4 bases removed from V and 14 bases from J, the gap between germline ends came to 23 bases. This CDR3 is CASSPGTSGGYAYF. In DNA form, the CDR3 reads TGCGCCAGCAGCCCCGGGACCTCCGGTGGATACGCGTATTTT.

This clonotype showed up just a few times. This sequence joins TRBV4-1 and TRBJ2-5, with no clear D. Trimming shortened V by 4 bases and J by 5 bases, and 14 bases separated the two germline ends. This CDR3 has 14 amino acids. Germline V gene sequence: CDR1 MGHRA, CDR2 YSYEKL. The CDR3 region has the DNA TGCGCCAGCAGCCCCGGGCTATTAGGGGAGACCCAGTACTTC. Its translation: CASSPGLLGETQYF.

This clonotype was counted only a few times. CDR3: CSVDGLYGYTF. CDR3 in DNA: TGCAGCGTTGATGGCCTATATGGCTACACCTTC. This rearrangement joins TRBV29-1 to TRBJ1-2; D gene uncertain. This CDR3 region has 11 residues. Germline values: CDR1 SQVTM, CDR2 ANQGSEA. Trimming left V 3 bases short and J 5 bases short, with 7 bases between.

The CDR3 protein is CASSSMGGISTDTQYF. The DNA for the CDR3 is TGTGCCAGCAGCTCAATGGGAGGGATTAGCACAGATACGCAGTATTTT. The chain has TRBV6-5 and TRBJ2-3, with 7 bases aligning to TRBD2. V shed 6 bases and J 0 bases; nucleotides not matched to a gene: 9. Germline CDR1 reads MNHEY; CDR2 reads SVGAGI. The CDR3 has 16 residues.

The chain couples TRBV3-1 to TRBJ1-1; D unresolved. Trimming took 1 base from V and 0 from J, leaving 9 bases between them. Germline V gene sequence: CDR1 LGHDT, CDR2 YNNKEL (reference sequence). The CDR3 covers 15 residues. The CDR3 region is CASSQVPAVNTEAFF. As DNA, the CDR3 is TGTGCCAGCAGCCAAGTTCCAGCCGTGAACACTGAAGCTTTCTTT. Using reference TRBV3-1 and TRBJ1-1 for the parts outside the CDR3, the full variable domain is DTAVSQTPKYLVTQMGNDKSIKCEQNLGHDTMYWYKQDSKKFLKIMFSYNNKELIINETVPNRFSPKSPDKAHLNLHINSLELGDSAVYFCASSQVPAVNTEAFFGQGTRLTVV.

In its sample, this clonotype was seen a few times. The V and J genes are TRBV6-5 and TRBJ2-1; tentatively, D is TRBD2 (6 bases). There are 15 residues in the CDR3. Trimming removed 3 bases from V and 2 bases from J, with 11 bases in between. CDR1 is MNHEY and CDR2 is SVGAGI in the germline V gene. CDR3 protein: CASSYAGTTYNEQFF. The CDR3, as DNA: TGTGCCAGCAGTTATGCGGGGACCACCTACAATGAGCAGTTCTTC.

The chain links TRBV7-2 to TRBJ1-6; D remains ambiguous. The CDR3 contains 18 residues. Deletions cut 5 bases from V and 4 bases from J, with 21 bases between. Germline V gene data show CDR1 as SGHTA and CDR2 as FQGNSA. CDR3 loop: CASSQEISGRTYNSPLHF. CDR3 DNA sequence: TGTGCCAGCAGCCAGGAAATTAGCGGGCGGACTTATAATTCACCCCTCCACTTT.

For this clonotype: A read error may produce the germline difference seen at one junction end. The gene calls are TRBV18 and TRBJ2-4; TRBD1 is a possible D gene (5 bases). Germline CDR1 reads KGHSH; CDR2 reads LQKENI. This CDR3 region has 12 residues. CDR3 sequence reads: CASSPQGSIEYF. CDR3 nucleotides: TGTGCCAGCTCGCCCCAGGGATCCATTGAGTACTTC.

In this sample, this clonotype turned up many times. This chain connects TRBV30 to TRBJ2-7; D might be TRBD1 (5 bases). Germline lookup yields CDR1 GTSNPN and CDR2 SVGIG (reference sequence). This CDR3 is built from 13 residues. Trimming took off 2 bases at V and 6 bases at J, with 14 bases between the two ends. The chain's CDR3 is CAWSPRVLGEQYF. CDR3 coding DNA: TGTGCCTGGAGTCCCAGGGTGTTAGGCGAGCAGTACTTC. Complete variable domain (other parts from reference TRBV30 and TRBJ2-7): SQTIHQWPATLVQPVGSPLSLECTVEGTSNPNLYWYRQAAGRGLQLLFYSVGIGQISSEVPQNLSASRPQDRQFILSSKKLLLSDSGFYLCAWSPRVLGEQYFGPGTRLTVT.

This clonotype was seen only once. This sequence joins TRBV29-1 and TRBJ2-5; D is unclear. Germline CDR1 is SQVTM and CDR2 is ANQGSEA. This CDR3 comprises 13 residues. Trimming left V 1 base short and J 11 bases short, with 17 bases between. Written as DNA, the CDR3 is TGCAGCGTTGAAGGGCCCGCGGTCGATGAGCAGTACTTC. Amino acids: CSVEGPAVDEQYF.